Listed here are 21 T cell receptor beta chains from one sample, sequenced in a study of a mutant IDH1 vaccine in newly diagnosed glioma. TCRdb keeps only in-frame clones here, not all; method: immunoSEQ multiplex PCR. The sample contains over 55,000 clones, approximately 78% of which appear only once. Antigens of these TCRs are unknown. As for time point: week 23, last vaccination. Doses consisted of 300 ug of mutant IDH1 20-mer peptide each, paired with topical imiquimod. The sample consisted of PBMCs, taken from a glioma patient whose treatment included an IDH1 peptide vaccine. These receptors were collected from a woman in her 40s with glioma. Some clones in this sample may be carry-over from other donors' samples.

J is TRBJ1-5 and V is TRBV7-9; D is possibly TRBD1 (6 bases). Looked up from germline, CDR1 is SEHNR and CDR2 is FQNEAQ (reference sequence). This CDR3 region has 15 residues. The V gene lost 5 bases and the J gene lost 5 bases, with 16 bases spanning the gap. The CDR3 DNA is TGTGCCAGCAGCAGCTCGGGGGCTGGCGATCAGCCCCAGCATTTT. Residues: CASSSSGAGDQPQHF.

The chain employs TRBV7-9 and TRBJ2-7, with 9 nucleotides matching TRBD2. V was clipped by 2 bases and J by 12 bases; unmatched bases: 17. Germline values: CDR1 SEHNR, CDR2 FQNEAQ (reference sequence). The CDR3 covers 16 residues. CDR3 protein: CASSLSRAGGPDARYF. As DNA, the CDR3 is TGTGCCAGCAGCTTATCTAGAGCGGGGGGCCCCGATGCGCGGTACTTC.

This rearrangement joins TRBV5-5 to TRBJ2-7; D possibly corresponds to TRBD1 (5 bases). This CDR3 spans 16 amino acids. Per the germline V gene, CDR1 is SGHKS and CDR2 is YYEKEE (reference sequence). Between the trimmed V and J ends, which lost 0 bases and 0 bases, there was a span of 13 bases. The CDR3 here is CASSLEARELSYEQYF. CDR3 in DNA: TGTGCCAGCAGCTTGGAGGCCAGGGAACTCTCCTACGAGCAGTACTTC. Using reference TRBV5-5 and TRBJ2-7 for the parts outside the CDR3, the full variable domain is DAGVTQSPTHLIKTRGQQVTLRCSPISGHKSVSWYQQVLGQGPQFIFQYYEKEERGRGNFPDRFSARQFPNYSSELNVNALLLGDSALYLCASSLEARELSYEQYFGPGTRLTVT.

This clone has a handful of counts. V is TRBV9 and J is TRBJ1-1; D remains unclear. The CDR3 covers 13 residues. CDR1 and CDR2 (germline): SGDLS, YYNGEE. Trimming cost V 1 base and J 1 base, with 5 bases left between them. CDR3 region: CASSVTSNTEAFF. The DNA of the CDR3 is TGTGCCAGCAGCGTAACATCGAACACTGAAGCTTTCTTT.

V and J are TRBV5-8 and TRBJ1-2; D unresolved. The V end was cut by 4 bases, the J end by 0 bases, with 16 bases between. The CDR3 totals 16 residues. CDR1 and CDR2 (germline): SGHTS, YDEGEE. The CDR3 bases are TGTGCCAGCAGCCCAGCCCGCCTTTTTGCTAACTATGGCTACACCTTC. This sequence encodes CASSPARLFANYGYTF. The complete variable domain, with remaining parts taken from reference TRBV5-8 and TRBJ1-2, reads EAGVTQSPTHLIKTRGQQATLRCSPISGHTSVYWYQQALGLGLQFLLWYDEGEERNRGNFPPRFSGRQFPNYSSELNVNALELEDSALYLCASSPARLFANYGYTFGSGTRLTVV.

The J gene is TRBJ2-7, the V gene TRBV19; 8 nucleotides align to TRBD2. Per the germline V gene, CDR1 is LNHDA and CDR2 is SQIVND (reference sequence). J lost 1 base, V lost 3 bases, and 8 bases had no gene match. The CDR3 is made up of 16 amino acids. The CDR3 DNA is TGTGCCAGTAGTATGTGGTCGGTAGCGGGGTCCTACGAGCAGTACTTC. Translating gives CASSMWSVAGSYEQYF. Variable domain in full (rest from reference TRBV19 and TRBJ2-7): DGGITQSPKYLFRKEGQNVTLSCEQNLNHDAMYWYRQDPGQGLRLIYYSQIVNDFQKGDIAEGYSVSREKKESFPLTVTSAQKNPTAFYLCASSMWSVAGSYEQYFGPGTRLTVT.

The CDR3 is CASNRVGTEAFF. CDR3 DNA: TGTGCCAGCAATCGGGTGGGCACTGAAGCTTTCTTT. The chain has TRBV6-1 and TRBJ1-1, with D uncertain. The CDR3 loop spans 12 amino acids. CDR1 and CDR2 (germline): MNHNS, SASEGT. With 7 bases removed from V and 4 bases from J, the gap between germline ends came to 10 bases.

The V gene is TRBV6-6, the J gene TRBJ1-1; D unclear. With 2 bases removed from V and 1 base from J, the gap between germline ends came to 11 bases. CDR3 size: 15 residues. CDR1 and CDR2 from the germline V gene are MNHNY and SVGAGI (reference sequence). The CDR3 region has the DNA TGTGCCAGCAGTTACCACCGAAGCCAGAACACTGAAGCTTTCTTT. Amino acids: CASSYHRSQNTEAFF.

This clone has only one observation. CDR3 sequence: CASSSGSANEKLFF. The CDR3 nucleotides are TGCGCCAGCAGCTCCGGATCGGCGAATGAAAAACTGTTTTTT. The V and J genes are TRBV5-1 and TRBJ1-4; D gene uncertain. Germline V gene lookup returns CDR1 SGHRS and CDR2 YFSETQ. The CDR3 contains 14 residues. Trimming cost V 3 bases and J 5 bases, with 11 bases left between them.

The V and J genes are TRBV7-9 and TRBJ2-3; D is undetermined. This CDR3 is built from 14 residues. Between the trimmed V and J ends, which lost 4 bases and 6 bases, there was a span of 14 bases. Germline lookup yields CDR1 SEHNR and CDR2 FQNEAQ (reference sequence). For the CDR3, the DNA is TGTGCCAGCAGCTCCCAAGTTGGTGCCGATACGCAGTATTTT. Translation gives CASSSQVGADTQYF.

This rearrangement joins TRBV20-1 to TRBJ2-1; D gene ambiguous. The length of the CDR3 is 10 residues. V was clipped by 8 bases and J by 6 bases, with 8 bases between them. The germline CDR1 and CDR2 sequences are DFQATT and SNEGSKA (reference sequence). CDR3 coding DNA: TGCAGTCAAGGGATCAATGAGCAGTTCTTC. This encodes CSQGINEQFF.

CDR3 sequence: CAWSVQGAQPQHF. DNA for the CDR3: TGTGCCTGGAGTGTACAGGGGGCTCAGCCCCAGCATTTT. The genes are TRBV30 and TRBJ1-5, with 9 bases fitting TRBD1. CDR1 is GTSNPN, CDR2 SVGIG, per germline (reference sequence). This CDR3 has 13 amino acids. J gave up 6 bases and V 0 bases, and 0 bases lay outside the gene matches.

The gene calls are TRBV30 and TRBJ1-2, with D tentatively TRBD1 (6 bases). The CDR3 contains 14 residues. The ends were cut back, 4 bases at V and 4 bases at J, with 16 bases in the middle. Germline CDR1 reads GTSNPN; CDR2 reads SVGIG (reference sequence). DNA for the CDR3: TGTGCCTGGAAAGGAGGGAGGGGGGTCTATGGCTACACCTTC. Protein product: CAWKGGRGVYGYTF.

The rearrangement joins TRBV29-1 to TRBJ1-2; tentatively, D is TRBD1 (5 bases). This CDR3 has 15 residues. Germline assignment: CDR1 SQVTM and CDR2 ANQGSEA. V lost 6 bases, J lost 0 bases, and 17 bases lay in between. CDR3 in DNA: TGCAGCGTCGAGGGGTTTGACAGCACTAACTATGGCTACACCTTC. It yields the protein CSVEGFDSTNYGYTF. Full variable domain (remainder filled in from reference TRBV29-1 and TRBJ1-2): SAVISQKPSRDICQRGTSLTIQCQVDSQVTMMFWYRQQPGQSLTLIATANQGSEATYESGFVIDKFPISRPNLTFSTLTVSNMSPEDSSIYLCSVEGFDSTNYGYTFGSGTRLTVV.

The genes are TRBV12-5 and TRBJ1-5; no reliable D call. There are 12 residues in the CDR3. V was clipped by 3 bases and J by 9 bases, with 9 bases between them. The germline gives CDR1 LGHNT, CDR2 FRNRAP. The CDR3 coding sequence is TGTGCTAGTGGTTTATACCCCTCGCCCCAGCATTTT. This gives the protein CASGLYPSPQHF.

This clone was picked up a small number of times. V is TRBV29-1 and J is TRBJ2-5, with 11 bases matching TRBD1. Germline V gives CDR1 SQVTM, CDR2 ANQGSEA. The CDR3 runs 14 residues. V shed 4 bases and J 4 bases; nucleotides not matched to a gene: 5. The CDR3 protein is CSVGGQGALETQYF. In DNA form, the CDR3 reads TGCAGCGTTGGAGGACAGGGGGCTTTAGAGACCCAGTACTTC.

V usage is TRBV5-1 and J usage is TRBJ2-3; 12 bases are a match to TRBD2. Germline V gene lookup returns CDR1 SGHRS and CDR2 YFSETQ. With V trimmed by 1 base and J by 2 bases, 5 bases remained unmatched. The CDR3 length is 17 residues. CDR3 DNA sequence: TGCGCCAGCAGCTTGTGGACTAGCGGGGAAATCACAGATACGCAGTATTTT. Its translation is CASSLWTSGEITDTQYF.

This clone has only a few counts. This sequence joins TRBV7-9 and TRBJ1-2; D gene ambiguous. The ends were cut back, 4 bases at V and 7 bases at J, with 19 bases in the middle. Germline V CDR1 and CDR2: SEHNR, FQNEAQ (reference sequence). The CDR3 has 15 amino acids. The CDR3 DNA is TGTGCCAGCAGCTACTCCGGGCCCCGGCAGAGTGGCTACACCTTC. Its protein is CASSYSGPRQSGYTF.

V usage is TRBV19 and J usage is TRBJ2-6; D assignment may be TRBD1 or TRBD2 (6 bases each). The CDR3 length is 16 residues. CDR1 and CDR2 from the germline V gene are LNHDA and SQIVND (reference sequence). V gave up 9 bases and J gave up 1 base, with 16 bases separating them. The DNA for the CDR3 is TGTGCCAGCAGGGGACTCAGGGGATCTGGGGCCAACGTCCTGACTTTC. Translated, it gives CASRGLRGSGANVLTF.

V is TRBV7-2 and J is TRBJ2-7; 9 bases align to TRBD1. Trimming at V came to 1 base and at J to 1 base, leaving 2 bases not matched to a gene. Per germline, CDR1 SGHTA and CDR2 FQGNSA. CDR3 size: 15 residues. CDR3 in amino acids: CASSLGGTGSYEQYF. For the CDR3, the DNA is TGTGCCAGCAGCTTAGGCGGGACAGGGTCCTACGAGCAGTACTTC.

This clone appeared once. This chain uses TRBV10-3 with TRBJ2-4; 11 positions match TRBD2. The V and J ends lost 9 bases and 7 bases, in that order; junction bases with no gene match: 8. Looked up from germline, CDR1 is ENHRY and CDR2 is SYGVKD. This CDR3 comprises 14 residues. The CDR3 DNA is TGTGCCATAGAGACTAGCGGGGAGGGGAACATTCAGTACTTC. Encoded protein: CAIETSGEGNIQYF.